Sequencing of this TCR beta chain was carried out in a study of T-cell reconstitution after alpha-beta-depleted transplantation in children. This clonotype was seen at least ten times. Library preparation (for TCRbeta) was performed with unique molecular identifiers. TCRdb re-analysed the PCR reads in MiXCR, keeping a single row per CDR3 protein. The data contain about 230,000 distinct CDR3 sequences, 9.7% of them singletons. There are 13 residues in the CDR3. The V and J ends lost 6 bases and 0 bases respectively, with 12 bases between them. CDR1 and CDR2 (germline): DFQATT, SNEGSKA (reference sequence).

This sequence joins TRBV20-1 and TRBJ2-7; tentatively, D is TRBD1 (5 bases). This sequence was found in a human donor who donated a stem cell graft to a child with SCID. The sequences come from PBMCs from the stem cell graft donor, collected from the stem cell graft. Here the CDR3 reads CSAIHRSSYEQYF. In nucleotides, the CDR3 is TGCAGTGCCATCCACAGGAGCTCCTACGAGCAGTACTTC.